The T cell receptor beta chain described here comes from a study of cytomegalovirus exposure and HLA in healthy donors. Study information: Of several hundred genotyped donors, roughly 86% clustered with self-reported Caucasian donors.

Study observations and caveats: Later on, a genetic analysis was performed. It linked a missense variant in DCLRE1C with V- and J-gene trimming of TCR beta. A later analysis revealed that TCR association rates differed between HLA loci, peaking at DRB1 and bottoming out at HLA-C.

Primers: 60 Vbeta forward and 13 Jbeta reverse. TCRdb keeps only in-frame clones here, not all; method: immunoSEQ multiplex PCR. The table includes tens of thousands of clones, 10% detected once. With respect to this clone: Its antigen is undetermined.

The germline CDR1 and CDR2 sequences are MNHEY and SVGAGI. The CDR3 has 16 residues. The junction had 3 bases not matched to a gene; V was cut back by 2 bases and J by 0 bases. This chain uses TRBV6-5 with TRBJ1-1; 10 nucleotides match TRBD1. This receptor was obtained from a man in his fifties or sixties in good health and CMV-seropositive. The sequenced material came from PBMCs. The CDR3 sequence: CASSYLGTGVNTEAFF. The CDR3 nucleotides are TGTGCCAGCAGTTACCTCGGGACAGGGGTGAACACTGAAGCTTTCTTT.